Many counts were recorded for the clone carrying this TCR beta chain. No antigen is known for it. The investigators amplified TCR beta CDR3 regions from RNA transcripts. Using the HTBI primer set, a first-round RT-PCR was run on the TCR CDR3. MiXCR, applied by TCRdb to the multiplex PCR reads, yields one record per CDR3 protein. The sample includes roughly 520,000 distinct CDR3 sequences, roughly 24% of them seen just once. Germline loops: CDR1 SNHLY, CDR2 FYNNEI. The CDR3 runs 13 residues. V was trimmed by 5 bases and J by 2 bases, leaving 9 bases between them. Patients with ophthalmopathy all had a Clinical Activity Score of at least 3, a NOSPECS grade of at least 4 and duration under 3 months. Based on clinical symptoms, serum thyroxine and TRAb, thyroid ultrasound and orbital computed tomography, diagnoses were reached. The data stem from a study of T cells in Graves' hyperthyroidism and ophthalmopathy. Study conclusions and caveats: The model's output predicted ophthalmopathy at a median of about 6.5 months prior to onset. Most clonotypes expanded in thyroid above 0.001 were likewise present in blood.

Sequencing was performed on blood. The V and J genes are TRBV2 and TRBJ1-1, with D unclear. The source of this sequence is a woman aged 25 to 39 with Graves' ophthalmopathy. The CDR3 protein is CASSLESNTEAFF. The CDR3, as DNA: TGTGCCAGCAGTCTCGAGAGCAACACTGAAGCTTTCTTT.